The T cell receptor beta chain under discussion was sequenced for a study of blood T cell repertoires in COVID-19. Germline lookup yields CDR1 SEHNR and CDR2 FQNEAQ (reference sequence). The V gene end was trimmed by 3 bases and the J gene end by 4 bases; junction bases not matched to a gene: 5. CDR3 length: 14 residues. How the authors handled the data: Cell counts per sample came from amplifying reference gene primers. Profiled with immunoSEQ multiplex PCR; TCRdb holds only in-frame clones, not every one. V and J calls and clone size are copied from that table; D and trimming were computed from the DNA. The sample contains 130,000 to 150,000 clones, 80% of which appear only once.

The source is a man between 65 and 85 years old who had recovered from COVID-19. The chain couples TRBV7-9 to TRBJ2-7; 8 bases fit TRBD1. The sample was peripheral blood. The CDR3 here is CASSLTGVGYEQYF. DNA of the CDR3: TGTGCCAGCAGCTTGACAGGGGTGGGGTACGAGCAGTACTTC.